Listed below are T cell receptor beta chains from one sample, sequenced in a study of monozygotic twins with inflammatory bowel disease. TCRdb reprocessed the 5' RACE reads, with one entry per CDR3 protein and no DNA. The sample holds some 160,000 distinct CDR3 sequences. Sequencing was carried out using blood. All receptors derive from a human donor with ulcerative colitis or Crohn's disease, or a healthy co-twin of an affected twin (not recorded which). The CDR3 runs from the conserved cysteine through the conserved F or W.

CASSLHGGYNEQFF	TRBV6-6	TRBJ2-1	14
CASSGGGVFNTGELFF	TRBV3-1	TRBJ2-2	16
CASSTPGQEAFF	TRBV28	TRBJ1-1	12
CASSANTRSNQPQHF	TRBV19	TRBJ1-5	15
CASSPTTGPSNQPQHF	TRBV18	TRBJ1-5	16
CSATGQGKTQYF	TRBV20-1	TRBJ2-5	12
CASSEGTGQEDYTEAFF	TRBV2	TRBJ1-1	17
CASSFSGTGHNSPLHF	TRBV7-2	TRBJ1-6	16
CASSLEGRGFDTEAFF	TRBV5-1	TRBJ1-1	16
CASRGPSKETQYF	TRBV5-1	TRBJ2-5	13
CASSERTFTDTQYF	TRBV7-2	TRBJ2-3	14
CATSRDPGHNQPQHF	TRBV15	TRBJ1-5	15
CASSQAGGQPQHF	TRBV3-1	TRBJ1-5	13
CASSSAGLTETQYF	TRBV5-5	TRBJ2-5	14
CASGQVNERETQYF	TRBV3-1	TRBJ2-5	14
CASSEGLLDRTQYF	TRBV25-1	TRBJ2-5	14
CASSYRGTSGSVSYEQYF	TRBV6-2/TRBV6-3	TRBJ2-7	18
CASSYWGATDTQYF	TRBV6-2/TRBV6-3	TRBJ2-3	14